The 32 T cell receptor beta chains reported below all come from one sample, sequenced in a study of blood T cell repertoires in COVID-19 (dated by TCRdb to the early 2020s). Libraries were prepared through the immunoSEQ multiplex PCR assay. TCRdb provides this immuneACCESS table in a form limited to in-frame rearrangements. Some clones are lacking; in checked studies, under half of them reflect an unresolved V gene, and why the rest are absent is not known. This sample comprises roughly 320,000 clones, about 90% of them detected only once. The ten largest clones add up to roughly 5.9% of the sample. Sequencing input: peripheral blood. Source of these receptors: a woman aged 45-65 years with COVID-19, enrolled during active disease.

The genes are TRBV11-2 and TRBJ2-7, with TRBD1 identical over 12 bases. Trimming at V came to 1 base and at J to 6 bases, leaving 4 bases not matched to a gene. Germline CDR1 is SGHAT and CDR2 is FQNNGV. The CDR3 runs 15 residues. CDR3 residues: CASSLVRDRGREQYF. CDR3 DNA sequence: TGTGCCAGCAGCTTAGTTCGGGACAGGGGGCGCGAGCAGTACTTC.

This chain connects TRBV5-1 to TRBJ2-5; 7 bases are a match to TRBD1. Germline lookup yields CDR1 SGHRS and CDR2 YFSETQ. The J segment lost 2 bases and the V segment lost 4 bases, leaving 2 bases of the junction unmatched. CDR3 length: 13 residues. CDR3 nucleotides: TGCGCCAGCAGCAAGGGACAGCAAGAGACCCAGTACTTC. It encodes CASSKGQQETQYF.

This clone has more than one count but fewer than ten. The chain links TRBV10-3 to TRBJ1-5; TRBD1 agrees at 11 bases. With V trimmed by 1 base and J by 5 bases, 7 bases remained unmatched. Germline V gives CDR1 ENHRY, CDR2 SYGVKD. The CDR3 has 17 residues. Written as DNA, the CDR3 is TGTGCCATCAGTGAGTTACCCAGGACAGGGGGCGATCAGCCCCAGCATTTT. The encoded protein is CAISELPRTGGDQPQHF.

The chain has TRBV6-6 and TRBJ2-1, with D possibly matching TRBD2 (6 bases). The V and J ends lost 0 bases and 7 bases respectively, with 13 bases between them. The CDR3 loop spans 15 amino acids. Germline CDR1 MNHNY, CDR2 SVGAGI (reference sequence). The CDR3 DNA sequence: TGTGCCAGCAGTTACTCAGGGGACTCGTGGAATGAGCAGTTCTTC. It specifies CASSYSGDSWNEQFF.

This chain connects TRBV30 to TRBJ1-3; weak D call: TRBD1 (5 bases). The length of the CDR3 is 18 residues. CDR1 and CDR2 (germline): GTSNPN, SVGIG (reference sequence). The V gene lost 4 bases and the J gene lost 0 bases, with 22 bases spanning the gap. The CDR3 nucleotides are TGTGCCTGGACAAACCAAGCCACGACAGCCATCTCTGGAAACACCATATATTTT. Protein product: CAWTNQATTAISGNTIYF.

The V gene is TRBV14, the J gene TRBJ2-7, with a weak D call TRBD2 (5 bases). Germline-derived CDR1 and CDR2 are SGHDN and FVKESK. The V end lost 0 bases, the J end lost 9 bases, and 21 bases lay between the germline ends. The CDR3 totals 16 residues. CDR3 DNA: TGTGCCAGCAGCCAAGATACGGGCTACCCGCGGCGGGTGCAGTACTTC. This encodes CASSQDTGYPRRVQYF.

The chain couples TRBV3-1 (or the pseudogene TRBV3-2) to TRBJ2-7; a possible D gene is TRBD1 (6 bases). Trimming took off 4 bases at V and 3 bases at J, with 22 bases between the two ends. CDR1 is LGHDT and CDR2 is YNNKEL in the germline V gene (reference sequence). The CDR3 contains 17 residues. CDR3 nucleotides: TGTGCCAGCAGCCGATTGTCCGGGACACAAGAGTTCTACGAGCAGTACTTC. Protein sequence: CASSRLSGTQEFYEQYF.

The chain is built from TRBV11-3 and TRBJ2-1; 7 nucleotides line up with TRBD1. Germline-derived CDR1 and CDR2 are SGHNT and YENEEA. V gave up 2 bases and J gave up 3 bases; unmatched junction bases: 4. The CDR3 covers 15 residues. The CDR3 is CASSLMRTGYNEQFF. DNA for the CDR3: TGTGCCAGCAGCTTAATGCGGACAGGCTACAATGAGCAGTTCTTC.

This rearrangement joins TRBV11-3 to TRBJ1-2; D is unresolved. CDR1 and CDR2 from the germline V gene are SGHNT and YENEEA. V gave up 2 bases and J gave up 3 bases, with 7 bases separating them. The CDR3 sequence is 13 residues long. The CDR3 is CASSLQEHYGYTF. Here the CDR3 DNA reads TGTGCCAGCAGCTTACAAGAGCACTATGGCTACACCTTC.

V and J are TRBV6-2 or TRBV6-3 and TRBJ2-7; possible D gene TRBD2, 6 bases. The CDR3 has 11 amino acids. V lost 2 bases and J 7 bases, leaving 6 bases between the germline ends. CDR1 MNHEY and CDR2 SVGEGT come from the germline V gene. In DNA, the CDR3 is TGTGCCAGCAGTTACGGGGGGGAGCAGTACTTC. Translated, it gives CASSYGGEQYF.

The CDR3 DNA follows: TGTGCCAGCAGTTTAAATTTTGGGCCCCAGCAGCATGGCTACACCTTC. Translated, it gives CASSLNFGPQQHGYTF. V usage is TRBV27 and J usage is TRBJ1-2; D not certain. The V end lost 2 bases, the J end lost 6 bases, and 19 bases lay between the germline ends. This CDR3 is 16 amino acids long. Looked up from germline, CDR1 is MNHEY and CDR2 is SMNVEV (reference sequence).

The chain has TRBV18 and TRBJ1-2, with TRBD1 matching 9 bases. The J segment lost 2 bases and the V segment lost 3 bases, leaving 4 bases of the junction unmatched. Germline V gene data show CDR1 as KGHSH and CDR2 as LQKENI. The CDR3 has 15 amino acids. CDR3 loop: CASSPGTGSNYGYTF. The CDR3 DNA follows: TGTGCCAGCTCACCCGGGACAGGGTCCAACTATGGCTACACCTTC.

V is TRBV11-2 and J is TRBJ1-5, with D perhaps TRBD1 (5 bases). This CDR3 contains 14 residues. V shed 1 base and J shed 6 bases, with 10 bases lying between them. Germline CDR1 SGHAT, CDR2 FQNNGV. The CDR3 loop is CASSLVGGGQPQHF. The CDR3 DNA reads as TGTGCCAGCAGCTTAGTCGGGGGGGGTCAGCCCCAGCATTTT.

The chain carries TRBV5-6 and TRBJ2-1; 11 bases are shared with TRBD2. V gave up 0 bases and J gave up 14 bases; unmatched junction bases: 4. This CDR3 has 13 residues. Germline V gene lookup returns CDR1 SGHDT and CDR2 YYEEEE. The CDR3 sequence is CASSLATSGSKFF. As DNA, the CDR3 is TGTGCCAGCAGCTTGGCCACTAGCGGGAGCAAGTTCTTC.

This chain joins TRBV10-1 and TRBJ2-3, with 13 bases aligning to TRBD2. Germline CDR1 and CDR2: WNHNN and SYGVQD (reference sequence). Trimming removed 0 bases from V and 2 bases from J; junction bases left unmatched: 11. CDR3 size: 20 residues. CDR3: CASSESVGTSGTPYTDTQYF. The DNA for the CDR3 is TGCGCCAGCAGTGAGTCGGTTGGGACTAGCGGGACCCCTTACACAGATACGCAGTATTTT.

CDR3: CASSLVGGNYGYTF. In nucleotides, the CDR3 is TGCGCCAGCAGCCTAGTAGGGGGCAACTATGGCTACACCTTC. The rearrangement links TRBV4-3 to TRBJ1-2; TRBD1 aligns across 7 bases. The germline V gene encodes CDR1 LGHNA and CDR2 YSLEER. CDR3 length equals 14 residues. The junction had 4 bases not matched to a gene; V was cut back by 4 bases and J by 2 bases.

The chain is built from TRBV7-8 and TRBJ2-5, with 7 bases identical to TRBD1. V trimming: 5 bases; J trimming: 1 base; junction bases outside the gene matches: 7. Germline V gene lookup returns CDR1 SGHVS and CDR2 FQNEAQ. This CDR3 is 15 amino acids long. The CDR3 sequence is CASSRATGSQETQYF. The CDR3 DNA is TGTGCCAGCAGCCGAGCGACAGGGTCCCAAGAGACCCAGTACTTC.

V gene TRBV28 combines with J gene TRBJ2-7, with D maybe TRBD1 (6 bases). The CDR3 totals 18 residues. Germline V gene sequence: CDR1 MDHEN, CDR2 SYDVKM. V gave up 3 bases and J gave up 0 bases, with 21 bases separating them. CDR3 sequence reads: CASSFLVTGFGSSYEQYF. Here the CDR3 DNA reads TGTGCCAGCAGTTTTTTGGTGACAGGCTTTGGGAGCTCCTACGAGCAGTACTTC.

J is TRBJ2-1 and V is TRBV27; 9 bases align to TRBD2. This CDR3 contains 16 residues. The V gene end was trimmed by 4 bases and the J gene end by 3 bases; junction bases not matched to a gene: 7. Looked up from germline, CDR1 is MNHEY and CDR2 is SMNVEV (reference sequence). For the CDR3, the DNA is TGTGCCAGCAGTTATCTTAGCGGGAGTAGCTACAATGAGCAGTTCTTC. Translated, it gives CASSYLSGSSYNEQFF.

The chain employs TRBV5-1 and TRBJ2-5, with TRBD2 identical over 11 bases. CDR3 length: 15 residues. Trimming removed 4 bases from V and 4 bases from J; junction bases left unmatched: 6. CDR1 is SGHRS, CDR2 YFSETQ, per germline. CDR3 residues: CASSHTSGSGETQYF. The CDR3 region has the DNA TGCGCCAGCAGCCACACTAGCGGGAGTGGAGAGACCCAGTACTTC.

The gene calls are TRBV15 and TRBJ2-7, with 7 bases fitting TRBD2. V dropped 5 bases and J dropped 7; count of bases not matched to a gene: 14. The CDR3 covers 15 residues. CDR1 and CDR2 from the germline V gene are LNHNV and YYDKDF (reference sequence). The CDR3 DNA follows: TGTGCCACCAGCGGGGAGGGGACGGGGTCGGGAGAGCAGTACTTC. Residues: CATSGEGTGSGEQYF.

The chain has TRBV29-1 and TRBJ1-6, with a tentative D call TRBD1 (6 bases). This CDR3 contains 14 residues. Germline values: CDR1 SQVTM, CDR2 ANQGSEA. The ends were cut back, 6 bases at V and 10 bases at J, with 19 bases in the middle. CDR3 protein: CSVALQGKGSPLHF. As DNA, the CDR3 is TGCAGCGTGGCCTTACAGGGTAAAGGATCACCCCTCCACTTT.

The chain recombines TRBV24-1 with TRBJ2-1; 11 positions agree with TRBD1. J was trimmed by 10 bases and V by 2 bases; bases with no gene match: 33. Germline values: CDR1 KGHDR, CDR2 SFDVKD. The CDR3 loop spans 24 amino acids. The CDR3: CATSDSPGTGGRPDYRSPIWEQFF. CDR3 nucleotide sequence: TGTGCCACCAGTGATTCCCCCGGGACAGGGGGGAGACCAGACTATAGATCCCCGATTTGGGAGCAGTTCTTC.

The chain joins TRBV11-2 to TRBJ2-1; no clear D. Germline CDR1 and CDR2: SGHAT and FQNNGV. This CDR3 spans 15 amino acids. Deletions cut 4 bases from V and 2 bases from J, with 12 bases between. CDR3: CASSSRLTTYNEQFF. The CDR3 DNA is TGTGCCAGCAGCTCCCGCCTGACAACCTACAATGAGCAGTTCTTC.

The chain is built from TRBV4-1 and TRBJ1-1; possibly TRBD1 for D (5 bases). The CDR3 covers 16 residues. V lost 4 bases and J 1 base, leaving 16 bases between the germline ends. CDR1 MGHRA and CDR2 YSYEKL come from the germline V gene. The CDR3 sequence is CASSPLGEGWNTEAFF. The CDR3 nucleotides read TGCGCCAGCAGCCCCCTGGGGGAGGGCTGGAACACTGAAGCTTTCTTT.

V gene TRBV30 combines with J gene TRBJ1-2; D is undetermined. Trimming shortened V by 1 base and J by 0 bases, and 9 bases separated the two germline ends. The length of the CDR3 is 14 residues. Germline assignment: CDR1 GTSNPN and CDR2 SVGIG (reference sequence). Here the CDR3 DNA reads TGTGCCTGGAGTGCCTCGCAGACTAACTATGGCTACACCTTC. Its protein product is CAWSASQTNYGYTF.

The V and J genes are TRBV4-1 and TRBJ2-7; 8 bases are a match to TRBD2. The length of the CDR3 is 16 residues. CDR1 and CDR2 (germline): MGHRA, YSYEKL. The junction had 12 bases not matched to a gene; V was cut back by 4 bases and J by 4 bases. The CDR3 sequence: CASSLSGSGRTYEQYF. The CDR3 nucleotides are TGCGCCAGCAGCCTAAGTGGGAGCGGGAGAACGTACGAGCAGTACTTC.

This clone is a singleton in its sample. This chain uses TRBV4-1 with TRBJ1-1; 8 bases align to TRBD1. This CDR3 has 14 amino acids. The germline V gene has CDR1 MGHRA and CDR2 YSYEKL. Losses at the gene ends were 4 bases for V and 7 bases for J; bases not matched to a gene: 8. For the CDR3, the DNA is TGCGCCAGCAGCCTCGACAGGGGCACTCTTGAAGCTTTCTTT. Translating gives CASSLDRGTLEAFF.

V is TRBV6-2 or TRBV6-3 and J is TRBJ2-5, with TRBD1 identical over 7 bases. There are 17 residues in the CDR3. V was pared by 6 bases and J by 1 base, with 14 bases of the junction left unmatched. The V gene's germline CDR1 is MNHEY and CDR2 SVGEGT. The CDR3 protein is CASSLPWDRGIQETQYF. As DNA, the CDR3 is TGTGCCAGCAGCCTACCCTGGGACAGAGGGATCCAAGAGACCCAGTACTTC.

This chain links TRBV19 with TRBJ2-5; D is perhaps TRBD1 (5 bases). In germline, CDR1 is LNHDA, CDR2 SQIVND (reference sequence). This CDR3 spans 12 amino acids. V lost 10 bases and J 4 bases, leaving 13 bases between the germline ends. The CDR3 DNA reads TGTGCCAACCCGACAGCTACAGAGACCCAGTACTTC. It codes for CANPTATETQYF. Based on the CDR3 plus reference TRBV19 and TRBJ2-5, the full variable domain is DGGITQSPKYLFRKEGQNVTLSCEQNLNHDAMYWYRQDPGQGLRLIYYSQIVNDFQKGDIAEGYSVSREKKESFPLTVTSAQKNPTAFYLCANPTATETQYFGPGTRLLVL.

J is TRBJ2-1 and V is TRBV3-1 (or the pseudogene TRBV3-2), with D possibly TRBD1 on 5 matching bases. V dropped 1 base and J dropped 0 bases, with 22 bases sitting between them. This CDR3 is 20 amino acids long. Germline V gives CDR1 LGHDT, CDR2 YNNKEL (reference sequence). CDR3 nucleotide sequence: TGTGCCAGCAGCCAAGGTAAAGCAGGGTCAAGGTCCAGCTCCTACAATGAGCAGTTCTTC. This gives the protein CASSQGKAGSRSSSYNEQFF.

This chain connects TRBV7-8 to TRBJ1-3; D perhaps matches TRBD1 (6 bases). The V end lost 4 bases, the J end lost 4 bases, and 17 bases lay between the germline ends. The CDR3 is made up of 16 amino acids. Germline V gene lookup returns CDR1 SGHVS and CDR2 FQNEAQ. The CDR3 nucleotides read TGTGCCAGCAGCTCGGCAAACAGGGTCTCCGGAAACACCATATATTTT. Its translation is CASSSANRVSGNTIYF.